This T cell receptor (beta chain) derives from a study of PD-1 blockade in classical Hodgkin lymphoma. Method: immunoSEQ multiplex PCR; TCRdb's copy keeps in-frame clones and lacks some. The data show roughly 32,000 clones, roughly four fifths seen once. Brentuximab vedotin exposure varied, and every patient relapsed after autologous stem cell transplantation. Germline V lookup: CDR1 SGHKS, CDR2 YYEKEE (reference sequence). This CDR3 has 14 amino acids. The ends were cut back, 6 bases at V and 1 base at J, with 13 bases in the middle. The sequence was collected from a human donor with classical Hodgkin lymphoma. The chain combines TRBV5-5 with TRBJ1-1; D possibly corresponds to TRBD1 (5 bases). Specimen: peripheral blood mononuclear cells (PBMCs), collected at baseline. CDR3 bases: TGTGCCAGCATCCGCGGGACGGCGAACACTGAAGCTTTCTTT. Residues: CASIRGTANTEAFF. The entire variable domain, with the rest obtained from reference TRBV5-5 and TRBJ1-1, is as follows: DAGVTQSPTHLIKTRGQQVTLRCSPISGHKSVSWYQQVLGQGPQFIFQYYEKEERGRGNFPDRFSARQFPNYSSELNVNALLLGDSALYLCASIRGTANTEAFFGQGTRLTVV.